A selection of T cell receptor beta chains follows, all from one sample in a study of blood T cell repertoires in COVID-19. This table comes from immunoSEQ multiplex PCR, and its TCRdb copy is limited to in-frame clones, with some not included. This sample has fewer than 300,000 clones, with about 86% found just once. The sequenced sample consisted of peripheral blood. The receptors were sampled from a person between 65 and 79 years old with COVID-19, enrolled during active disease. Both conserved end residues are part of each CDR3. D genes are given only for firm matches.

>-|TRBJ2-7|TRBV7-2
CASSLNSFDFYEQYF
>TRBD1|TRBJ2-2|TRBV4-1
CASSQVGQGPMELFF
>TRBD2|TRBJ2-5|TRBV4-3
CASSQPLLAGGPLGETQYF
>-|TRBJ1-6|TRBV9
CASSARDRTIPGPLHF
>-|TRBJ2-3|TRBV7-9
CAGGAGTSTDTQYF
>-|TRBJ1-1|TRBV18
CASSSEGDTEAFF
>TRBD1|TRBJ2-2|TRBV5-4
CASRNYRGFNTGELFF
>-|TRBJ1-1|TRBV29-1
CSVAVRGRLETEAFF
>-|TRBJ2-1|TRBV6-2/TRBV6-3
CASSSYRDDDEQFF
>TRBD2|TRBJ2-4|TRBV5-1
CASSFLAGGPQNIQYF
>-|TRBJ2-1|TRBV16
CASSQSGGPSLPDEQFF
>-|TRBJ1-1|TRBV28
CASSFALTLLGGNTEAFF
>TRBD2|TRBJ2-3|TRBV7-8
CASSLPRLAGDPDTQYF
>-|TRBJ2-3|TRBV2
CASAGRRSSTDTQYF
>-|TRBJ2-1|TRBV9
CASSVVAIGVNEQFF
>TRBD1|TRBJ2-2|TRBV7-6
CASSDTLTGVFTGELFF
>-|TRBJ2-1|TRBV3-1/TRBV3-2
CASSLTVLTYNEQFF
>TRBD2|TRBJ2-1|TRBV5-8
CASSSPPLAEQQFF
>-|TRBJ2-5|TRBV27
CASRNSGEETQYF
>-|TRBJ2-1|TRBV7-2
CASSLASVGQGEQFF
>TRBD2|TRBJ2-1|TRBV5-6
CAGQERGVSLSFDEQFF
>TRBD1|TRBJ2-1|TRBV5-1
CASSSGQTNEQFF
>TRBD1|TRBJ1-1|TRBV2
CASHSPTGGFAEAFF
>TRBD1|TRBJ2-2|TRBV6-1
CASSATMTGIDAGELFF
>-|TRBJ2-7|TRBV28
CASSRGAAKSSYEQYF
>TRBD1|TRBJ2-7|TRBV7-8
CASSLAGQGFGEQYF
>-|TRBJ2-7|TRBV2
CASSEQGMSLYEQYF
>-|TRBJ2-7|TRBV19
CASSFTVTYEQYF
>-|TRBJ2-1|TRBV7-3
CASRPSGYNEQFF
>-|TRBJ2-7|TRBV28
CASSSRGYEQYF
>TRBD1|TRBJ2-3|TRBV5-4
CASSLQGASDTQYF
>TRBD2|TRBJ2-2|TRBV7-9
CASGRGLGGGTTGELFF
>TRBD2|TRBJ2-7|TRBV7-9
CASSLAAWSSGAVYEQYF
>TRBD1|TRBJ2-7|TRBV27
CASSVLQGAADEQYF
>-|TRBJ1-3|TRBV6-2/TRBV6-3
CASSYSQGNTIYF
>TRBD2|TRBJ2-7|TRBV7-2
CASSGGLARREQYF
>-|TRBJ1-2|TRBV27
CASSPRTANYGYTF
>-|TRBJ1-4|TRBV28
CASSPSTGPNEKLFF
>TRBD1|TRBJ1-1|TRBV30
CAWSVYPPGQGNTEAFF
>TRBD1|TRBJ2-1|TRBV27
CASSPGTEPYNEQFF
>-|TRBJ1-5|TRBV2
CASSVGRDSNQPQHF